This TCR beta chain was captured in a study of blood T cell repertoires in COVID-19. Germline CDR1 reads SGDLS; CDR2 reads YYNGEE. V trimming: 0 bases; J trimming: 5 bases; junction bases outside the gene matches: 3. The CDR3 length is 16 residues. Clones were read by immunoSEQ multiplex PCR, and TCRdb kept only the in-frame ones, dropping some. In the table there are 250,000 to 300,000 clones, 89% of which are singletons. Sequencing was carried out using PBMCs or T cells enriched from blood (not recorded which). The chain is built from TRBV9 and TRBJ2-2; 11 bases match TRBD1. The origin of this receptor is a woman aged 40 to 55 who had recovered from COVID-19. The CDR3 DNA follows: TGTGCCAGCAGCGTAGTTGGACAGGGGGCTACCGGGGAGCTGTTTTTT. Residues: CASSVVGQGATGELFF.